The clone carrying this T cell receptor (beta chain) was seen more than once but under ten times. This specimen belongs to a study of cytomegalovirus exposure and HLA in healthy donors. PCR involved 60 Vbeta and 13 Jbeta primers. The method was immunoSEQ multiplex PCR; TCRdb's version includes in-frame clones alone and lacks a portion of them. This sample has 80,000 to 100,000 clones, with around 68% found just once. V trimming: 3 bases; J trimming: 1 base; junction bases outside the gene matches: 1. Germline values: CDR1 LNHDA, CDR2 SQIVND (reference sequence). The CDR3 has 15 amino acids. This clonotype was obtained from a woman in her thirties or forties in good health and CMV-seropositive. Sequences were obtained from PBMCs. This rearrangement joins TRBV19 to TRBJ1-5; 9 bases line up with TRBD1. CDR3 protein: CASSIGQGSNQPQHF. CDR3 nucleotides: TGTGCCAGTAGTATTGGACAGGGGAGCAATCAGCCCCAGCATTTT. The full variable domain, in which reference TRBV19 and TRBJ1-5 provide the parts outside the CDR3, is DGGITQSPKYLFRKEGQNVTLSCEQNLNHDAMYWYRQDPGQGLRLIYYSQIVNDFQKGDIAEGYSVSREKKESFPLTVTSAQKNPTAFYLCASSIGQGSNQPQHFGDGTRLSIL.